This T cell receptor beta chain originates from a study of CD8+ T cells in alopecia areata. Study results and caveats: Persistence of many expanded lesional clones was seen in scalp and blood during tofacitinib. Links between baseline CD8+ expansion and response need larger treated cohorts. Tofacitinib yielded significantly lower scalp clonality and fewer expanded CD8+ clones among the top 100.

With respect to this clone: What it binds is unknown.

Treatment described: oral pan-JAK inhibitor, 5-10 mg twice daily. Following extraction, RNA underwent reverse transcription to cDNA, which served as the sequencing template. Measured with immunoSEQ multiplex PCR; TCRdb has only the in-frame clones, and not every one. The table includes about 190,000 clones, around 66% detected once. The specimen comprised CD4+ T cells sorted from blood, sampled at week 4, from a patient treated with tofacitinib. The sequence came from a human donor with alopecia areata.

The CDR3 sequence: CASKEGSGNQPQHF. The CDR3 bases are TGCGCCAGCAAGGAAGGGAGTGGGAATCAGCCCCAGCATTTT. The rearrangement links TRBV5-1 to TRBJ1-5; D is uncertain. Germline V lookup: CDR1 SGHRS, CDR2 YFSETQ. V lost 6 bases to trimming and J lost 4 bases, with 14 bases between them. This CDR3 contains 14 residues.